The rows below give T cell receptor beta chains drawn from one sample of a study of T cell responses to AZD1222 COVID-19 vaccine. Generated by immunoSEQ multiplex PCR, the TCRdb table keeps only in-frame clones and is missing some. Of about 72,000 clones listed, more than 75% are singletons. The sequences come from peripheral blood, collected on day 0 of AZD1222 vaccination. The source is an adult in good health. Each CDR3 is given with its conserved first and last residue. The order of the fields is V gene, J gene, D gene, clone size, CDR3 DNA, CDR3 protein. The D gene is left open where the match is weak. Expanded clones are given a class, and other clones once, few, many or no size at all.

>TRBV4-1|TRBJ2-3|.|.
TGCGCCAGCAGCCAAGATGGCCCAGGCGACGATACGCAGTATTTT
CASSQDGPGDDTQYF
>TRBV13|TRBJ1-1|.|.
TGTGCCAGCAGCTTAGCCCCCGGGCCCTGGGTAGAAGCTTTCTTT
CASSLAPGPWVEAFF
>TRBV2|TRBJ1-6|TRBD1|.
TGTGCCAGCAGTGGGGACAGCGCCCATTCACCCCTCCACTTT
CASSGDSAHSPLHF
>TRBV7-3|TRBJ1-6|.|.
TGTGCCAGCAGCGCGGGCGGGCCCCTCCACTTT
CASSAGGPLHF
>TRBV19|TRBJ2-1|.|.
TGTGCCAGTAGTATAGGGCAGGTAAATGGTGAGCAGTTCTTC
CASSIGQVNGEQFF
>TRBV7-3|TRBJ1-2|.|.
TGTGCCAGCAGCCCAAGTGATGGGGCCCTTCGCTTATATGGCTACACCTTC
CASSPSDGALRLYGYTF
>TRBV7-2|TRBJ1-5|.|.
TGTGCCAGCAGCGCCTCGGGGCCAGGGCAGCCCCAGCATTTT
CASSASGPGQPQHF
>TRBV21-1|TRBJ1-2|.|.
TGTGCCAGCAGCAAAGTATGTCCCCCACTCTATGGCTACACCTTC
CASSKVCPPLYGYTF
>TRBV30|TRBJ2-3|.|.
TGTGCCTGGAATTTTGTGGGGCGCACAGATACGCAGTATTTT
CAWNFVGRTDTQYF
>TRBV10-3|TRBJ1-1|TRBD1|.
TGTGCCATCAGTGAAAAGGGGGCTAGGAACACTGAAGCTTTCTTT
CAISEKGARNTEAFF
>TRBV11-2|TRBJ2-1|TRBD1|.
TGTGCCAGCAGCTTTGCCGGGACAGTCTACAATGAGCAGTTCTTC
CASSFAGTVYNEQFF
>TRBV4-2|TRBJ2-2|TRBD2|.
TGTGCCAGCAGCCTAGGAGCGGGGGGGCATCGTGGGGAGCTGTTTTTT
CASSLGAGGHRGELFF
>TRBV3-1/TRBV3-2|TRBJ1-3|.|.
TGTGCCAGAAGAAACACCATATATTTT
CARRNTIYF
>TRBV21-1|TRBJ2-7|.|.
TGTGCCAGCCGCTCGCGGGGGCCCCACGAGCAGTACTTC
CASRSRGPHEQYF
>TRBV11-3|TRBJ2-2|TRBD1|.
TGTGCCAGCAGCTTAACGGCCGGGACAGCCGACGGGGAGCTGTTTTTT
CASSLTAGTADGELFF
>TRBV10-3|TRBJ1-3|.|.
TGTGCCATCAGTGACCCGGAGTTTGGAAACACCATATATTTT
CAISDPEFGNTIYF
>TRBV18|TRBJ2-7|TRBD1|.
TGTGCCAGCTCACCGGGACAGGGGAGCTACGAGCAGTACTTC
CASSPGQGSYEQYF
>TRBV19|TRBJ1-1|TRBD1|once
TGTGCCAGTAGTACGACAGGGTCCATTAATGAAGCTTTCTTT
CASSTTGSINEAFF
>TRBV30|TRBJ2-2|.|.
TGTGCCTCCGGGCCACAAATCCACGGGGAGCTGTTTTTT
CASGPQIHGELFF
>TRBV9|TRBJ1-5|TRBD1|.
TGTGCCAGCGCAAGACAGGGAGAGGGTCAGCCCCAGCATTTT
CASARQGEGQPQHF
>TRBV5-1|TRBJ1-4|.|.
TGCGCCAGCAGCTTGAGTACAGCAACTAATGAAAAACTGTTTTTT
CASSLSTATNEKLFF
>TRBV7-2|TRBJ2-3|.|.
TGTGCCAGCAGCTTAGAACCGACCACAGATACGCAGTATTTT
CASSLEPTTDTQYF
>TRBV6-2/TRBV6-3|TRBJ2-1|TRBD1|.
TGTGCCAGCAGCCCTACTACCGGGACAGGGATCTACAATGAGCAGTTCTTC
CASSPTTGTGIYNEQFF
>TRBV11-2|TRBJ1-4|TRBD1|.
TGTGCCAGCAGCACAGGGGGCGATTGGGAAAAACTGTTTTTT
CASSTGGDWEKLFF
>TRBV3-1/TRBV3-2|TRBJ2-2|.|.
TGTGCCAGCAGCCCCGGGACTCGTAAAACCGGGGAGCTGTTTTTT
CASSPGTRKTGELFF
>TRBV11-2|TRBJ2-1|.|.
TGTGCCAGCAGCTTAATCCGGTCAGGTGAGCAGTTCTTC
CASSLIRSGEQFF
>TRBV27|TRBJ1-5|.|.
TGTGCCAGCAGTTTATCGGGCAGCTATAGCAATCAGCCCCAGCATTTT
CASSLSGSYSNQPQHF
>TRBV12-3/TRBV12-4|TRBJ1-1|.|.
TGTGCCAGCAGCCTAAGTTTGAACACTGAAGCTTTCTTT
CASSLSLNTEAFF
>TRBV7-2|TRBJ1-2|.|.
TGTGCCAGCAGCTTAGGAAGGCTGCTCAACTATGGCTACACCTTC
CASSLGRLLNYGYTF
>TRBV15|TRBJ1-4|.|.
TGTGCCACCAGCAGAGATCGGGGTGATGGTGAAAAACTGTTTTTT
CATSRDRGDGEKLFF
>TRBV28|TRBJ1-2|.|.
TGTGCCAGCAGCCCCGCCGGGCAGTACTATGGCTACACCTTC
CASSPAGQYYGYTF
>TRBV7-8|TRBJ1-2|TRBD1|.
TGTGCCAGCAGCGCCATTCAGGGGGCCGATGGCTACACCTTC
CASSAIQGADGYTF
>TRBV4-1|TRBJ2-1|TRBD2|.
TGCGCCAGCAGCCGTATTCTAGAGCGGGGGCTGGGGAATGAGCAGTTCTTC
CASSRILERGLGNEQFF
>TRBV14|TRBJ1-5|TRBD1|.
TGTGCCAGCAGCCAAGGGGGGGACAGAGGCAATCAGCCCCAGCATTTT
CASSQGGDRGNQPQHF
>TRBV7-8|TRBJ1-1|.|.
TGTGCCAGCAGACCTAGTGCTACGACCGTAGCTTTCTTT
CASRPSATTVAFF
>TRBV27|TRBJ1-1|.|.
TGTGCCAGCGCCCCCCTGAGGAACACTGAAGCTTTCTTT
CASAPLRNTEAFF
>TRBV5-4|TRBJ1-2|TRBD1|few
TGTGCCAGCAGCGCTTCGGGACAGGGTCTCAGCTATGGCTACACCTTC
CASSASGQGLSYGYTF
>TRBV30|TRBJ1-2|TRBD1|few
TGTGCCTGGAGTGACGGGACAGCTAACTATGGCTACACCTTC
CAWSDGTANYGYTF
>TRBV5-3|TRBJ2-3|.|.
TGTGCCGGGCAGCCGGACAGTAGCACAGATACGCAGTATTTT
CAGQPDSSTDTQYF
>TRBV4-1|TRBJ1-6|.|.
TGCGCCAGCAGCCAGGACGCACTGGCAGTATCGCCCCTCCACTTT
CASSQDALAVSPLHF
>TRBV11-2|TRBJ2-7|TRBD1|.
TGTGCCAGCACCTTTACAGGGGGTAATGAGCAGTACTTC
CASTFTGGNEQYF
>TRBV27|TRBJ1-2|TRBD1|.
TGTGCCAGCGGCTCCAGGGGGGTTTATGGCTACACCTTC
CASGSRGVYGYTF
>TRBV30|TRBJ2-2|TRBD2|few
TGTGCCTGGAGTGTCCGGGGACTAAACACCGGGGAGCTGTTTTTT
CAWSVRGLNTGELFF
>TRBV2|TRBJ2-7|.|.
TGTGCCAGCAGAGGGCGTCTTCGCGAGCAGTACTTC
CASRGRLREQYF